These 20 T cell receptor beta chains were all obtained from the same sample, sequenced in a study of shared clonotypes between healthy human individuals. Data came from immunoSEQ multiplex PCR; TCRdb stores just in-frame clones and leaves some out. Of just under 350,000 clones listed, more than 60% were seen once; the top ten hold under 11%. The sample taken for sequencing was memory CD4+ T cells sorted from blood. Sample subset: CD45RA-negative fraction. Source of these receptors: a man under 40 in good health.

The V and J genes are TRBV5-4 and TRBJ2-5; D possibly uses TRBD1 or TRBD2 (7 bases each). The length of the CDR3 is 16 residues. V was cut by 3 bases and J by 5 bases, with 20 bases left in between. Germline CDR1 reads SGHNT; CDR2 reads YYREEE (reference sequence). The DNA of the CDR3 is TGTGCCAGCAGCTCAAAGTCGACAGGGCGGGAGGAGACCCAGTACTTC. This gives the protein CASSSKSTGREETQYF.

This clone was counted once. The rearrangement uses TRBV18 and TRBJ2-5, with 12 bases matching TRBD2. With 5 bases clipped from V and 1 base from J, the junction kept 8 bases outside the gene matches. The CDR3 sequence is 17 residues long. Germline assignment: CDR1 KGHSH and CDR2 LQKENI. The chain's CDR3 is CASSLRTSGASQETQYF. CDR3 in DNA: TGTGCCAGCTCATTACGGACTAGCGGGGCATCCCAAGAGACCCAGTACTTC.

The chain carries TRBV6-6 and TRBJ1-2, with TRBD1 matching over 8 bases. Trimming at V came to 6 bases and at J to 3 bases, leaving 3 bases not matched to a gene. The germline CDR1 and CDR2 sequences are MNHNY and SVGAGI (reference sequence). This CDR3 region has 13 residues. CDR3 sequence (DNA): TGTGCCAGCAGCCAGGGGGCGTACTATGGCTACACCTTC. Translating it yields CASSQGAYYGYTF.

The chain uses TRBV18 and TRBJ2-7; D unresolved. Germline CDR1 and CDR2: KGHSH and LQKENI. Trimming removed 3 bases from V and 0 bases from J, with 9 bases in between. This CDR3 spans 14 amino acids. CDR3 residues: CASSPSASSYEQYF. The CDR3 bases are TGTGCCAGCTCACCGTCCGCCAGCTCCTACGAGCAGTACTTC.

V gene TRBV6-1 combines with J gene TRBJ1-4; D perhaps matches TRBD1 (5 bases). The germline V gene has CDR1 MNHNS and CDR2 SASEGT. This CDR3 has 13 amino acids. V lost 9 bases and J lost 4, with 12 bases in between. The CDR3: CASLRDLNEKLFF. DNA of the CDR3: TGTGCCAGTTTGCGGGACCTTAATGAAAAACTGTTTTTT.

The chain is built from TRBV2 and TRBJ2-3, with a possible D match to TRBD1 (6 bases). Trimming removed 8 bases from V and 3 bases from J, with 18 bases in between. Germline assignment: CDR1 SNHLY and CDR2 FYNNEI. This CDR3 has 15 amino acids. Here the CDR3 reads CASGTSGVGTDTQYF. The CDR3 nucleotides are TGTGCCAGCGGGACATCAGGGGTTGGGACAGATACGCAGTATTTT. Looking up the rest from reference TRBV2 and TRBJ2-3 gives the full variable domain: EPEVTQTPSHQVTQMGQEVILRCVPISNHLYFYWYRQILGQKVEFLVSFYNNEISEKSEIFDDQFSVERPDGSNFTLKIRSTKLEDSAMYFCASGTSGVGTDTQYFGPGTRLTVL.

This clone was seen a single time. Other nucleotide sequences from this sample produce the same CDR3. The rearrangement uses TRBV18 and TRBJ2-1; D remains unclear. V lost 1 base and J 5 bases, leaving 3 bases between the germline ends. Germline values: CDR1 KGHSH, CDR2 LQKENI. The CDR3 runs 12 residues. The CDR3 is CASSPRDNEQFF. Written as DNA, the CDR3 is TGTGCCAGCTCACCACGGGACAATGAGCAGTTCTTC.

The V gene is TRBV7-9, the J gene TRBJ1-1; D ambiguous. The length of the CDR3 is 15 residues. The ends were cut back, 2 bases at V and 1 base at J, with 11 bases in the middle. CDR1 and CDR2 from the germline V gene are SEHNR and FQNEAQ (reference sequence). CDR3 region: CASSLFSGPNTEAFF. The CDR3 DNA is TGTGCCAGCAGCTTATTTTCTGGACCGAACACTGAAGCTTTCTTT.

The sample holds one count of this clone. CDR3 DNA sequence: TGTGCCAGCAGCTTGGGGACAGGGAGCTACACCTTC. Translation gives CASSLGTGSYTF. J is TRBJ1-2 and V is TRBV7-9; 9 positions match TRBD1. Germline V CDR1 and CDR2: SEHNR, FQNEAQ (reference sequence). After removal of 3 bases from V and 9 bases from J, the junction contained 2 bases not matched to a gene. The CDR3 covers 12 residues.

The chain couples TRBV12-5 to TRBJ2-3, with D perhaps matching TRBD1 or TRBD2 (5 bases each). The V end was cut by 3 bases, the J end by 1 base, with 11 bases between. This CDR3 contains 15 residues. CDR1 is LGHNT and CDR2 is FRNRAP in the germline V gene. CDR3 DNA sequence: TGTGCTAGTGGTTTAGGGACGGGACGCACAGATACGCAGTATTTT. The encoded protein is CASGLGTGRTDTQYF.

The count of this clone is one. The J gene is TRBJ2-7, the V gene TRBV19; 9 bases fit TRBD1. Looked up from germline, CDR1 is LNHDA and CDR2 is SQIVND (reference sequence). This CDR3 comprises 15 residues. V shed 5 bases and J 7 bases; nucleotides not matched to a gene: 12. The DNA for the CDR3 is TGTGCCAGTAGTCCAACCGGGACAGGGCGGGAAGAGCAGTACTTC. It translates to CASSPTGTGREEQYF.

The rearrangement links TRBV2 to TRBJ1-2; a possible D gene is TRBD1 (6 bases). The CDR3 has 18 amino acids. CDR1 is SNHLY and CDR2 is FYNNEI in the germline V gene. Trimming stripped 4 bases from V and 2 bases from J, with 23 bases between. In DNA, the CDR3 is TGTGCCAGCAGTGTAGGGGGGAAGAACTCCCAGGGGAACTATGGCTACACCTTC. This translates into CASSVGGKNSQGNYGYTF.

A remark on this clone: A far larger clone is off by one base, so a read error is likely. At the DNA level, this CDR3 is encoded by other sequences in the same sample as well. The chain uses TRBV25-1 and TRBJ1-1, with D possibly matching TRBD1 (5 bases). CDR3 length equals 15 residues. Germline loops: CDR1 MGHDK, CDR2 SYGVNS. The V end lost 6 bases, the J end lost 3 bases, and 17 bases lay between the germline ends. CDR3 nucleotides: TGTGCCAGCAGCGCGGACAATCGAGGGGACACTGAAGCTTTCTTT. Its protein product is CASSADNRGDTEAFF.

V gene TRBV29-1 combines with J gene TRBJ1-1; no definite D call. The CDR3 extends over 12 amino acids. Trimming cost V 8 bases and J 5 bases, with 15 bases left between them. CDR1 is SQVTM, CDR2 ANQGSEA, per germline. In nucleotides, the CDR3 is TGCAGCTATAACGGAAGAACGACTGAAGCTTTCTTT. Protein: CSYNGRTTEAFF.

The chain recombines TRBV28 with TRBJ2-7; tentatively, D is TRBD1 or TRBD2 (5 bases each). The V end was cut by 6 bases, the J end by 3 bases, with 9 bases between. This CDR3 has 12 residues. Germline V gene data show CDR1 as MDHEN and CDR2 as SYDVKM. The CDR3 bases are TGTGCCAGCAGAATGGGGGTCTACGAGCAGTACTTC. Encoded protein: CASRMGVYEQYF. Combining the CDR3 with reference TRBV28 and TRBJ2-7 gives the whole variable domain DVKVTQSSRYLVKRTGEKVFLECVQDMDHENMFWYRQDPGLGLRLIYFSYDVKMKEKGDIPEGYSVSREKKERFSLILESASTNQTSMYLCASRMGVYEQYFGPGTRLTVT.

The chain couples TRBV19 to TRBJ1-2; TRBD1 matches 9 bases. V lost 6 bases, J lost 5 bases, and 10 bases stayed unmatched. Germline assignment: CDR1 LNHDA and CDR2 SQIVND (reference sequence). This CDR3 is 15 amino acids long. CDR3 loop: CASRNRDRVEYGYTF. In DNA form, the CDR3 reads TGTGCCAGTAGGAACCGGGACAGGGTCGAGTATGGCTACACCTTC.

In its sample, this clone was seen once. The genes are TRBV5-4 and TRBJ2-3; no firm D call. Germline CDR1 is SGHNT and CDR2 is YYREEE (reference sequence). Trimming took 4 bases from V and 2 from J, leaving 11 bases between them. CDR3 size: 14 residues. The DNA of the CDR3 is TGTGCCAGCAGCGTTGCCCAATACACAGATACGCAGTATTTT. This translates into CASSVAQYTDTQYF.

The V and J genes are TRBV7-2 and TRBJ2-7; D possibly uses TRBD1 or TRBD2 (5 bases each). The CDR3 spans 14 residues. CDR1 and CDR2 (germline): SGHTA, FQGNSA. The ends were cut back, 5 bases at V and 0 bases at J, with 11 bases in the middle. CDR3 sequence (DNA): TGTGCCAGCAGCCCCCGGGACGGCTCCTACGAGCAGTACTTC. It encodes CASSPRDGSYEQYF.

The chain combines TRBV2 with TRBJ1-3; 8 nucleotides agree with TRBD1. The V and J ends lost 9 bases and 0 bases, in that order; junction bases with no gene match: 7. The germline CDR1 and CDR2 sequences are SNHLY and FYNNEI. The CDR3 is 15 residues long. CDR3 sequence: CASSRDRYSGNTIYF. In DNA, the CDR3 is TGTGCCAGTTCACGGGACAGGTACTCTGGAAACACCATATATTTT.

The chain has TRBV7-8 and TRBJ2-7, with TRBD2 matching over 11 bases. Germline lookup yields CDR1 SGHVS and CDR2 FQNEAQ. The junction had 6 bases not matched to a gene; V was cut back by 5 bases and J by 3 bases. The CDR3 consists of 15 residues. In DNA, the CDR3 is TGTGCCAGCAGCCCTACTAGCGGGAGACTCTACGAGCAGTACTTC. Its translation: CASSPTSGRLYEQYF. The full variable domain, completed using reference TRBV7-8 and TRBJ2-7, is GAGVSQSPRYKVAKRGQDVALRCDPISGHVSLFWYQQALGQGPEFLTYFQNEAQLDKSGLPSDRFFAERPEGSVSTLKIQRTQQEDSAVYLCASSPTSGRLYEQYFGPGTRLTVT.